Presented here are 27 T cell receptor beta chains from one specimen sequenced in a study of T cells in women clearing cervical HPV infection. Generated by immunoSEQ multiplex PCR, the TCRdb table keeps only in-frame clones and is missing some. Its listing shows over 30,000 clones. The specimen was blood buffy coat. The origin of the receptors is a woman aged 18-70 years with a cervical HPV16 infection that either progressed to CIN3+ or cleared (not recorded which).

Worth noting for this clone: The read ends 3 residues early relative to the CDR3; the germline J gene fills the gap. The chain is built from TRBV10-3 and TRBJ1-1; D is possibly TRBD1 (6 bases). CDR1 ENHRY and CDR2 SYGVKD come from the germline V gene. V dropped 0 bases and J dropped 2 bases, with 10 bases sitting between them. This CDR3 comprises 15 residues. The sequenced part of the CDR3 DNA is TGTGCCATCAGTGAGTCTGGCAGGGGAAACACTGAA. The encoded protein is CAISESGRGNTE. The whole CDR3 reads CAISESGRGNTEAFF.

As to this clone: The CDR3 end falls 3 residues outside the read, so it is completed with the germline J gene. The rearrangement uses TRBV20-1 and TRBJ2-5, with 7 bases matching TRBD1. Per germline, CDR1 DFQATT and CDR2 SNEGSKA (reference sequence). The V gene end was trimmed by 3 bases and the J gene end by 5 bases; junction bases not matched to a gene: 6. This CDR3 comprises 13 residues. The sequenced part of the CDR3 DNA is TGCAGTGCTAGCGGGACAGAAAGGGAGACC. Its translation is CSASGTERET. The complete CDR3 reads CSASGTERETQYF.

With regard to this clone: Sequencing ends 3 residues short of the CDR3 end; the germline J gene provides the rest. This sequence joins TRBV9 and TRBJ2-1; 7 bases align to TRBD1. CDR1 and CDR2 from the germline V gene are SGDLS and YYNGEE. This CDR3 comprises 15 residues. V shed 1 base and J 7 bases; nucleotides not matched to a gene: 8. The part of the CDR3 DNA that was read is TGTGCCAGCAGCGTAAGTGATGGGACAGCAAATGAG. Protein product: CASSVSDGTANE. The entire CDR3 reads CASSVSDGTANEQFF.

Points on this clone: The read falls 3 residues short of the CDR3 end, and the missing part is taken from the germline J gene. The chain uses TRBV19 and TRBJ1-1, with 10 nucleotides matching TRBD1. CDR3 size: 15 residues. After removal of 3 bases from V and 4 bases from J, the junction contained 5 bases not matched to a gene. The germline V gene encodes CDR1 LNHDA and CDR2 SQIVND (reference sequence). This CDR3 reads CASSIARTGGTEAFF. The CDR3 bases that were read are TGTGCCAGTAGTATTGCTAGGACAGGGGGCACTGAA.

Concerning this clone itself: From the germline J gene comes the end of the CDR3, since the read stops 3 residues before it. The chain links TRBV6-2 or TRBV6-3 to TRBJ1-2; TRBD1 matches 11 bases. Germline V gene data show CDR1 as MNHEY and CDR2 as SVGEGT. The CDR3 extends over 16 amino acids. With V trimmed by 0 bases and J by 4 bases, 4 bases remained unmatched. Incomplete CDR3 DNA: TGTGCCAGCAGTTACTCCATCGGACAGGGGGCCTATGGC. This codes for CASSYSIGQGAYG. The full CDR3 protein is CASSYSIGQGAYGYTF.

Notes on this clone: The read stops 3 residues short of the end of the CDR3; the missing end is completed from the germline J gene. The chain combines TRBV29-1 with TRBJ1-3; weak D call: TRBD1 (5 bases). In germline, CDR1 is SQVTM, CDR2 ANQGSEA. The CDR3 runs 16 residues. Trimming shortened V by 7 bases and J by 7 bases, and 26 bases separated the two germline ends. Here the CDR3 reads CSAYGGQGKGWNTIYF. The CDR3 DNA, read in part, is TGCAGCGCATACGGAGGCCAAGGGAAGGGGTGGAACACC.

Details on this clone: The read gets to within 3 residues of the CDR3 end, and the germline J gene fills in the rest. V gene TRBV12-3 or TRBV12-4 combines with J gene TRBJ2-1, with D perhaps matching TRBD1 (5 bases). This CDR3 comprises 12 residues. The ends were cut back, 5 bases at V and 8 bases at J, with 10 bases in the middle. The CDR3 DNA, read in part, is TGTGCCAGCAGTACCCAGGGCTATGAG. This encodes CASSTQGYE. The entire CDR3 reads CASSTQGYEQFF.

A remark on this clone: Coverage ceases 3 residues before the CDR3 finishes, and the germline J gene fills in the end. The chain is built from TRBV19 and TRBJ2-1, with D possibly being TRBD1 (6 bases). Per the germline V gene, CDR1 is LNHDA and CDR2 is SQIVND (reference sequence). The CDR3 consists of 16 residues. The germline V and J ends were trimmed by 5 bases and 4 bases, with 18 bases remaining between them. CDR3 region: CASSYYRDRGYNEQFF. Incomplete CDR3 DNA: TGTGCCAGTAGTTATTACAGGGATAGGGGTTACAATGAG.

For this clone: The DNA ends 3 residues before the CDR3 does, and the rest of the CDR3 is filled in from the germline J gene. The rearrangement links TRBV6-2 or TRBV6-3 to TRBJ1-5; D is perhaps TRBD1 (5 bases). V gave up 5 bases and J gave up 2 bases, with 10 bases separating them. Germline V lookup: CDR1 MNHEY, CDR2 SVGEGT. CDR3 size: 14 residues. CDR3 amino acids: CASSGTSGNQPQHF. Partial CDR3 DNA: TGTGCCAGCAGTGGGACTAGCGGCAATCAGCCC.

As to this clone: The missing CDR3 end, 3 residues past where the read stops, is filled in from the germline J gene. The chain joins TRBV2 to TRBJ2-7, with D maybe TRBD2 (6 bases). V was clipped by 5 bases and J by 5 bases, with 16 bases between them. CDR3 size: 14 residues. Germline CDR1 is SNHLY and CDR2 is FYNNEI. The CDR3 is CASSWESAGNEQYF. The CDR3 DNA, read in part, is TGTGCCAGCAGTTGGGAATCCGCGGGGAACGAG.

About this clone itself: The CDR3 end is not reached by the read, which stops 3 residues before it; the germline J gene fills it in. This chain uses TRBV7-9 with TRBJ2-1; possibly TRBD2 for D (5 bases). V was trimmed by 3 bases and J by 9 bases, leaving 12 bases between them. This CDR3 is built from 13 residues. Germline V gene sequence: CDR1 SEHNR, CDR2 FQNEAQ (reference sequence). The CDR3 spells CASSFLSEGEQFF. Incomplete CDR3 DNA: TGTGCCAGCAGCTTCCTATCCGAGGGTGAG.

Of note for this clone: The CDR3 end is not reached by the read, which stops 3 residues before it; the germline J gene fills it in. The V and J genes are TRBV6-4 and TRBJ2-1; D perhaps matches TRBD2 (6 bases). This CDR3 is built from 14 residues. With 4 bases removed from V and 5 bases from J, the gap between germline ends came to 12 bases. Germline CDR1 reads MRHNA; CDR2 reads SNTAGT. CDR3 DNA (partial): TGTGCCAGCAGTGTCTTAGCGGAGCACAATGAG. Its protein is CASSVLAEHNE. The entire CDR3 protein reads CASSVLAEHNEQFF.

Points on this clone: The read stops 3 residues short of the end of the CDR3; the missing end is completed from the germline J gene. V is TRBV20-1 and J is TRBJ1-2; 10 positions agree with TRBD1. The CDR3 covers 15 residues. In germline, CDR1 is DFQATT, CDR2 SNEGSKA (reference sequence). V trimming: 8 bases; J trimming: 5 bases; junction bases outside the gene matches: 14. The sequenced CDR3 bases are TGCAGTCCGCCATGGGACGGGACAGGGGAGTATGGC. Residues: CSPPWDGTGEYG. The whole CDR3 is CSPPWDGTGEYGYTF.

Points on this clone: The sequenced fragment ends 3 residues before the CDR3 boundary, so the rest is inferred from the germline J gene. This sequence joins TRBV28 and TRBJ1-2; perhaps TRBD1 as D (5 bases). This CDR3 comprises 12 residues. Germline CDR1 is MDHEN and CDR2 is SYDVKM. CDR3 protein: CASSPDREGYTF. CDR3 DNA, as far as it was read: TGTGCCAGCAGCCCCGACAGAGAGGGC.

In the case of this clone: The CDR3 extends 3 residues past the end of the read, so its final part is completed from the germline J gene. The V call is TRBV19, the J call TRBJ2-3; D may be TRBD2 (5 bases). Germline V gene data show CDR1 as LNHDA and CDR2 as SQIVND (reference sequence). Trimming pared 7 bases from V and 8 bases from J, leaving 28 bases between. This CDR3 comprises 17 residues. This CDR3 reads CASNPAAGVSLSGTQYF. The covered CDR3 bases are TGTGCCAGTAATCCGGCCGCGGGCGTCTCTCTCTCGGGTACG.

Comments on this clone: With the read ending 3 residues before the CDR3 end, the germline J gene is used to fill in that end. The J gene is TRBJ2-4, the V gene TRBV7-9, with D uncertain. The CDR3 is 12 amino acids. Per the germline V gene, CDR1 is SEHNR and CDR2 is FQNEAQ (reference sequence). The CDR3 spells CASSLSPYGQYF. The part of the CDR3 DNA that was read is TGTGCCAGCAGCCTGAGCCCTTATGGT.

On this clone itself: The read terminates 3 residues before the CDR3 end, so the remaining end is supplied by the germline J gene. V usage is TRBV5-6 and J usage is TRBJ2-5; a weak D match, TRBD1 (6 bases). Germline CDR1 is SGHDT and CDR2 is YYEEEE. The V gene lost 2 bases and the J gene lost 2 bases, with 7 bases spanning the gap. This CDR3 region has 13 residues. The CDR3 bases that were read are TGTGCCAGCAGCTTCGACAGGCAAGAGACC. Translation: CASSFDRQET. The entire CDR3 is CASSFDRQETQYF.

Remarks on this clone: With the read ending 3 residues before the CDR3 end, the germline J gene is used to fill in that end. V gene TRBV5-1 combines with J gene TRBJ1-1, with D hard to call. V lost 3 bases to trimming and J lost 4 bases, with 13 bases between them. Looked up from germline, CDR1 is SGHRS and CDR2 is YFSETQ. This CDR3 is built from 14 residues. CDR3 sequence: CASSYVGVATEAFF. CDR3 DNA (partial): TGCGCCAGCAGCTACGTCGGGGTGGCCACTGAA.

Notes on this clone: The read gets to within 3 residues of the CDR3 end, and the germline J gene fills in the rest. The chain links TRBV23-1 to TRBJ1-1; 8 bases are a match to TRBD1. TRBV23-1 is filed as an ORF, its function uncertain. The CDR3 is 14 amino acids. V dropped 7 bases and J dropped 3; count of bases not matched to a gene: 7. The DNA read from the CDR3 is TGCGCCAGCACTATCAGGGGGCAGGACACTGAA. It codes for CASTIRGQDTE. The entire CDR3 sequence reads CASTIRGQDTEAFF.

About this clone: Read data end 3 residues before the CDR3 end; the end is taken from the germline J gene. This chain uses TRBV9 with TRBJ2-1; D possibly corresponds to TRBD2 (5 bases). Germline CDR1 is SGDLS and CDR2 is YYNGEE. CDR3 size: 16 residues. V lost 4 bases and J lost 1, with 15 bases in between. CDR3 DNA, as far as it was read: TGTGCCAGCAGCCCCCGGGATAGCGCTTCCTACAATGAG. Its protein is CASSPRDSASYNE. The whole CDR3 is CASSPRDSASYNEQFF.

As to this clone: The read ends 3 residues early relative to the CDR3; the germline J gene fills the gap. The chain carries TRBV5-1 and TRBJ2-5, with 9 bases lining up with TRBD2. The CDR3 contains 14 residues. J was trimmed by 4 bases and V by 4 bases; bases with no gene match: 5. The V gene's germline CDR1 is SGHRS and CDR2 YFSETQ. CDR3 loop: CASSPSAGGETQYF. CDR3 bases read: TGCGCCAGCAGCCCCTCAGCGGGGGGAGAGACC.

To note about this clone: The sequenced fragment ends 3 residues before the CDR3 boundary, so the rest is inferred from the germline J gene. The gene calls are TRBV30 and TRBJ2-1, with 12 bases aligning to TRBD2. The CDR3 is 12 amino acids. The V and J ends lost 5 bases and 7 bases, in that order; junction bases with no gene match: 0. The V gene's germline CDR1 is GTSNPN and CDR2 SVGIG (reference sequence). The CDR3 DNA, read in part, is TGTGCCTGGGGGACTAGCGGGAATGAG. This gives the protein CAWGTSGNE. Given in full, the CDR3 is CAWGTSGNEQFF.

The sequenced part of the CDR3 DNA is TGTGCCAGCTCCCTTAGGGGGACTAGCGAAAGCACAGATACG. Translating it yields CASSLRGTSESTDT. The CDR3 in full is CASSLRGTSESTDTQYF. The chain couples TRBV18 to TRBJ2-3; 10 bases map to TRBD2. Sequencing ends 3 residues short of the CDR3 end; the germline J gene provides the rest. The germline V gene has CDR1 KGHSH and CDR2 LQKENI. The CDR3 length is 17 residues. V lost 6 bases, J lost 0 bases, and 9 bases stayed unmatched.

Notes on this clone: The CDR3 end falls 3 residues outside the read, so it is completed with the germline J gene. V gene TRBV5-1 combines with J gene TRBJ1-1; 10 bases are a match to TRBD1. The germline V gene has CDR1 SGHRS and CDR2 YFSETQ. The CDR3 runs 14 residues. V lost 4 bases, J lost 5 bases, and 5 bases stayed unmatched. Here the CDR3 reads CASSVGQGRTEAFF. The DNA read from the CDR3 is TGCGCCAGCAGCGTGGGACAGGGGAGAACTGAA.

Details on this clone: From the germline J gene comes the end of the CDR3, since the read stops 3 residues before it. The V call is TRBV12-3 or TRBV12-4, the J call TRBJ1-5, with a tentative D call TRBD1 (5 bases). Trimming took 3 bases from V and 6 from J, leaving 9 bases between them. The CDR3 runs to 13 residues. CDR3 in amino acids: CASSFSGGQPQHF. The part of the CDR3 DNA that was read is TGTGCCAGCAGTTTTTCGGGGGGTCAGCCC.

Worth noting for this clone: The read halts 3 residues ahead of the CDR3 end, with the missing end drawn from the germline J gene. The chain links TRBV18 to TRBJ2-1; 11 nucleotides match TRBD2. From germline, CDR1 is KGHSH and CDR2 LQKENI. V lost 6 bases to trimming and J lost 6 bases; unmatched junction nucleotides: 16. The CDR3 runs 18 residues. The CDR3 sequence: CASSRGKQGTSGSNEQFF. CDR3 bases read: TGTGCCAGCTCCCGCGGAAAGCAAGGAACTAGCGGGAGCAATGAG.

On this clone itself: Sequencing ends 3 residues short of the CDR3 end; the germline J gene provides the rest. V gene TRBV20-1 combines with J gene TRBJ2-1; TRBD2 agrees at 8 bases. Germline CDR1 reads DFQATT; CDR2 reads SNEGSKA (reference sequence). After removal of 0 bases from V and 7 bases from J, the junction contained 11 bases not matched to a gene. This CDR3 is built from 16 residues. CDR3 bases read: TGCAGTGCTAGAGAGCCAGCGGGGGTTGGGCATAATGAG. Protein sequence: CSAREPAGVGHNE. The full CDR3 sequence reads CSAREPAGVGHNEQFF.